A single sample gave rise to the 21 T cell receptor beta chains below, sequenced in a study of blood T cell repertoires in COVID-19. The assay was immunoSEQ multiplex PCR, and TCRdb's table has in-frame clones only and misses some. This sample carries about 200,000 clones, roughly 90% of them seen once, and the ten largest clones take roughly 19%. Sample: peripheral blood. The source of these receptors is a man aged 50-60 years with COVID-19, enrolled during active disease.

For the CDR3, the DNA is TGTGCCAGCAGCTTCACCGGGACATATGAGCAGTTCTTC. It encodes CASSFTGTYEQFF. The chain couples TRBV11-2 to TRBJ2-1; maybe TRBD1 (6 bases). Trimming left V 3 bases short and J 8 bases short, with 11 bases between. Germline V gene sequence: CDR1 SGHAT, CDR2 FQNNGV. The CDR3 is made up of 13 amino acids. Drawing the rest from reference TRBV11-2 and TRBJ2-1, the complete variable domain is EAGVAQSPRYKIIEKRQSVAFWCNPISGHATLYWYQQILGQGPKLLIQFQNNGVVDDSQLPKDRFSAERLKGVDSTLKIQPAKLEDSAVYLCASSFTGTYEQFFGPGTRLTVL.

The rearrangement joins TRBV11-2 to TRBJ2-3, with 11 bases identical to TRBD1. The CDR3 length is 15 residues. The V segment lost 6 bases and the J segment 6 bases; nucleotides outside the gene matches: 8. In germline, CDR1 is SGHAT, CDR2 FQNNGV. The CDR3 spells CASSGQGALRDTQYF. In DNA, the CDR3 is TGTGCCAGCAGTGGACAGGGGGCATTAAGGGATACGCAGTATTTT.

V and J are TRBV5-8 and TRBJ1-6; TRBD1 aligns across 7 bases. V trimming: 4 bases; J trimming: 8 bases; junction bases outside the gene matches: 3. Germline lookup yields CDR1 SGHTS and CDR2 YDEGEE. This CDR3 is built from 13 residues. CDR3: CASSTDRDSPLHF. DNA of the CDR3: TGTGCCAGCAGCACTGACAGGGATTCACCCCTCCACTTT.

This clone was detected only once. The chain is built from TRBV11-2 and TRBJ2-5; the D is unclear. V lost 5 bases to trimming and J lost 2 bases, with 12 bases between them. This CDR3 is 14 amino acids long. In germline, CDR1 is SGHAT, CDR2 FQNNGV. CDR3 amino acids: CASSPRLAQETQYF. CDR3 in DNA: TGTGCCAGCAGCCCTCGACTGGCACAAGAGACCCAGTACTTC.

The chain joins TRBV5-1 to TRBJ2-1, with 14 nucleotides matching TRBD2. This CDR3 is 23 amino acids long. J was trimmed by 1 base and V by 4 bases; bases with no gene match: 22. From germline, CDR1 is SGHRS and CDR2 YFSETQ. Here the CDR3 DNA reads TGCGCCAGCAGCCTAGGACTAGCGGGTGCAGGGACTAGCGGGGGCAGGTCCTACAATGAGCAGTTCTTC. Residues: CASSLGLAGAGTSGGRSYNEQFF.

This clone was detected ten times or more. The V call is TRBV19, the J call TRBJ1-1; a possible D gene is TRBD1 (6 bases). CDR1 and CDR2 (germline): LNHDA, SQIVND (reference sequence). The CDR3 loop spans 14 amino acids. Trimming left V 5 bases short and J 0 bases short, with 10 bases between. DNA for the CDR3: TGTGCCAGTAGTCCAGGGGCAGTGAACACTGAAGCTTTCTTT. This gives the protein CASSPGAVNTEAFF.

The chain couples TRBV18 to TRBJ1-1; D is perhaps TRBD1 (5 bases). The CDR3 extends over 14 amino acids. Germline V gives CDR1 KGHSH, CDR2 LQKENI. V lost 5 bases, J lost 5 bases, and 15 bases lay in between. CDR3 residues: CASSSSAGVTEAFF. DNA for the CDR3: TGTGCCAGCTCAAGCTCGGCGGGGGTTACTGAAGCTTTCTTT.

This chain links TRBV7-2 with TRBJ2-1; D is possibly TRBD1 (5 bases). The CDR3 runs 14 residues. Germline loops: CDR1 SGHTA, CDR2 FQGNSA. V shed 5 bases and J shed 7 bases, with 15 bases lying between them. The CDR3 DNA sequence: TGTGCCAGCAGCCCCAGACAGATTATGAATGAGCAGTTCTTC. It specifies CASSPRQIMNEQFF.

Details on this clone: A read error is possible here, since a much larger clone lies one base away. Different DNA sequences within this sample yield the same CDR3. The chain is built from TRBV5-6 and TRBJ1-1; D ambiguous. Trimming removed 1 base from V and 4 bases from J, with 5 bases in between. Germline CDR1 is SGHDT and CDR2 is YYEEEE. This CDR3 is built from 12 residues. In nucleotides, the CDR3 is TGTGCCAGCAGCTTGCGGGGCACTGAAGCTTTCTTT. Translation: CASSLRGTEAFF.

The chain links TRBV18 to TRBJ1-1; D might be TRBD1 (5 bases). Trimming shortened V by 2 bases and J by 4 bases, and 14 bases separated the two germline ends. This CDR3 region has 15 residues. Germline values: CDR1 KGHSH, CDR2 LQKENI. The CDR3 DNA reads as TGTGCCAGCTCACCAATGGGGGGATCCTTCACTGAAGCTTTCTTT. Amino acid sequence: CASSPMGGSFTEAFF. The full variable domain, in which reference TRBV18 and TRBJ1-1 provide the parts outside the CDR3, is NAGVMQNPRHLVRRRGQEARLRCSPMKGHSHVYWYRQLPEEGLKFMVYLQKENIIDESGMPKERFSAEFPKEGPSILRIQQVVRGDSAAYFCASSPMGGSFTEAFFGQGTRLTVV.

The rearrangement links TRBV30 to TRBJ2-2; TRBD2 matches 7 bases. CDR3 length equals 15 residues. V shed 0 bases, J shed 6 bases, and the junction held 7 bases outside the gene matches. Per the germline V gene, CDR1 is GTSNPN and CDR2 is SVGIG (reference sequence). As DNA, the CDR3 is TGTGCCTGGAGTGTACTGGGCGGGAGATCCGGGGAGCTGTTTTTT. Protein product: CAWSVLGGRSGELFF.

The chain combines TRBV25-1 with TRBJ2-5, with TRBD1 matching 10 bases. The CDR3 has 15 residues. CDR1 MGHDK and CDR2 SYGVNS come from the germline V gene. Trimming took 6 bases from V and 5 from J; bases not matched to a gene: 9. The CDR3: CASSSEGTGAETQYF. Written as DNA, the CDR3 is TGTGCCAGCAGCTCCGAGGGGACAGGGGCCGAGACCCAGTACTTC. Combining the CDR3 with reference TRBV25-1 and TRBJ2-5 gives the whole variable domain EADIYQTPRYLVIGTGKKITLECSQTMGHDKMYWYQQDPGMELHLIHYSYGVNSTEKGDLSSESTVSRIRTEHFPLTLESARPSHTSQYLCASSSEGTGAETQYFGPGTRLLVL.

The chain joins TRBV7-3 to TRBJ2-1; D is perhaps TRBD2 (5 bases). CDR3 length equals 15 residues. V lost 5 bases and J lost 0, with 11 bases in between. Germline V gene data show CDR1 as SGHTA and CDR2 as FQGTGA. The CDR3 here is CASSRGGSSYNEQFF. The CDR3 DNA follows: TGTGCCAGCAGCCGGGGTGGGAGCTCCTACAATGAGCAGTTCTTC. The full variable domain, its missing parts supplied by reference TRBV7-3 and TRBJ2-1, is GAGVSQTPSNKVTEKGKYVELRCDPISGHTALYWYRQSLGQGPEFLIYFQGTGAADDSGLPNDRFFAVRPEGSVSTLKIQRTERGDSAVYLCASSRGGSSYNEQFFGPGTRLTVL.

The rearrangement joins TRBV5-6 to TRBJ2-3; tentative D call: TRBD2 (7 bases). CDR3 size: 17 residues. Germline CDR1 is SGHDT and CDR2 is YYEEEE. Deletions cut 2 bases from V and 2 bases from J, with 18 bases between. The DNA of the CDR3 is TGTGCCAGCAGCTTATCGAAACGGGGGGCGCTCACAGATACGCAGTATTTT. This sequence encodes CASSLSKRGALTDTQYF.

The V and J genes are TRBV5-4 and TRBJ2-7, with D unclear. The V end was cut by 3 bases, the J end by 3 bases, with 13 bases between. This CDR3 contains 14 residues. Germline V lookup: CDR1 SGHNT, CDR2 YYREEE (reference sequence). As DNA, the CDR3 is TGTGCCAGCAGCTCTTTCCCGAAGAGCTACGAGCAGTACTTC. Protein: CASSSFPKSYEQYF. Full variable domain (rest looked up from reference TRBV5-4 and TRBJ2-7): ETGVTQSPTHLIKTRGQQVTLRCSSQSGHNTVSWYQQALGQGPQFIFQYYREEENGRGNFPPRFSGLQFPNYSSELNVNALELDDSALYLCASSSFPKSYEQYFGPGTRLTVT.

This chain's CDR3 is CASGLDLLPDRVDEQFF. The CDR3 nucleotides read TGTGCTAGTGGTTTGGACCTCCTACCCGACAGGGTGGATGAGCAGTTCTTC. This rearrangement joins TRBV12-5 to TRBJ2-1; 7 bases are shared with TRBD1. Germline CDR1 reads LGHNT; CDR2 reads FRNRAP. Trimming cost V 1 base and J 8 bases; bases outside gene matches: 14. The CDR3 loop spans 17 amino acids.

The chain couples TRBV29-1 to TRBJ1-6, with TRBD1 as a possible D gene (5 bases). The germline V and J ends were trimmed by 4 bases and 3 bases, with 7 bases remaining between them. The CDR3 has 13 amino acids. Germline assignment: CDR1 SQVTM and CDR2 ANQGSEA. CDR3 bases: TGCAGCGTTGTGACAGACTATAATTCACCCCTCCACTTT. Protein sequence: CSVVTDYNSPLHF.

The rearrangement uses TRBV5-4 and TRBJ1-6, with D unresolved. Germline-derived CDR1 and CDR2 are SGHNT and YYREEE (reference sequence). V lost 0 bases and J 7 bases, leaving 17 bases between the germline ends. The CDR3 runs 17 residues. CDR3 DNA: TGTGCCAGCAGCTTGGAGGGTTTGGGTTGGGAGAATTCACCCCTCCACTTT. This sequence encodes CASSLEGLGWENSPLHF.

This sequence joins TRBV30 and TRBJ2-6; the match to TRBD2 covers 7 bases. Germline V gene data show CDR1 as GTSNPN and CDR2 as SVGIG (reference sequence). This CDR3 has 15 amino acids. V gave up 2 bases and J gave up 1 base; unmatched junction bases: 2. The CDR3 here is CAWSSAGSGANVLTF. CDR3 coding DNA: TGTGCCTGGAGTTCAGCGGGATCTGGGGCCAACGTCCTGACTTTC. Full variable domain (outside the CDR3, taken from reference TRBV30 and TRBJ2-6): SQTIHQWPATLVQPVGSPLSLECTVEGTSNPNLYWYRQAAGRGLQLLFYSVGIGQISSEVPQNLSASRPQDRQFILSSKKLLLSDSGFYLCAWSSAGSGANVLTFGAGSRLTVL.

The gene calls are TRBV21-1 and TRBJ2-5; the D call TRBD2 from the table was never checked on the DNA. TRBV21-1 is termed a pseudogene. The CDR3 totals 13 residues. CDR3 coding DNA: TGTGCCCCCAAGAGATGGAGGGTTGAGACCCAGTACTTC. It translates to CAPKRWRVETQYF.

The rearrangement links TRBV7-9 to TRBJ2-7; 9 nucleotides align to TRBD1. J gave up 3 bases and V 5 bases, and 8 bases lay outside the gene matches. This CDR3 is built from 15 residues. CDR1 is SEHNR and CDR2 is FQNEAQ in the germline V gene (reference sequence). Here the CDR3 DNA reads TGTGCCAGCAGCGCCCGGACAGGGGTGGACTACGAGCAGTACTTC. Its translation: CASSARTGVDYEQYF.